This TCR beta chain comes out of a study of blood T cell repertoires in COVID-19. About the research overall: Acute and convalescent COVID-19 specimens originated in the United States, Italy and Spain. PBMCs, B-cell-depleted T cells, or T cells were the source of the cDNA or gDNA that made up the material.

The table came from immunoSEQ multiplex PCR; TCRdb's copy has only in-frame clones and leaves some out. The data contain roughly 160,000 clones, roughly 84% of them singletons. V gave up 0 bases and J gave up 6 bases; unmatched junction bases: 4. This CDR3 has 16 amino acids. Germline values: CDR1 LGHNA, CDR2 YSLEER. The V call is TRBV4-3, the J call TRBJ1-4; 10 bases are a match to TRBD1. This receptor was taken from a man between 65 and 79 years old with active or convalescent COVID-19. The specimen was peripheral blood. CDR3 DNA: TGCGCCAGCAGCCAAGATTGGGGACAGGGGTATGAAAAACTGTTTTTT. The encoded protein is CASSQDWGQGYEKLFF.